A selection of T cell receptor beta chains follows, all from one sample in a study of T cell repertoires in urothelial bladder cancer. Profiled with immunoSEQ multiplex PCR; TCRdb holds only in-frame clones, not every one. The sample has about 13,000 clones, 55% to 80% seen once. The sequenced sample consisted of tumor-infiltrating cells from bladder cancer. The receptor source for this set is a human donor with urothelial carcinoma. CDR3s include the opening cysteine and the closing phenylalanine or tryptophan. D genes are given only for firm matches. A row's size may be missing; if present it is once, few, many or a size class.

cdr3_length,v_call,d_call,clone_size,j_call,cdr3_aa,cdr3_nt
14,TRBV5-1,NA,NA,TRBJ2-2,CASSLDLNTGELFF,TGCGCCAGCAGCTTGGATTTGAACACCGGGGAGCTGTTTTTT
14,TRBV6-4,TRBD1,NA,TRBJ1-4,CASSAQDRDEKLFF,TGTGCCAGCAGCGCCCAGGACAGGGATGAAAAACTGTTTTTT
14,TRBV27,NA,NA,TRBJ1-2,CASSLMGRSYGYTF,TGTGCCAGCAGTTTAATGGGTCGGAGCTATGGCTACACCTTC
15,TRBV5-8,TRBD1,NA,TRBJ1-1,CASSSGDRGNTEAFF,TGTGCCAGCAGCTCGGGGGACAGGGGCAACACTGAAGCTTTCTTT
13,TRBV5-6,NA,few,TRBJ1-2,CASLSKNDYGYTF,TGTGCCAGCCTATCCAAAAATGACTATGGCTACACCTTC
15,TRBV11-3,TRBD2,NA,TRBJ2-1,CASSFRTSGGYEQFF,TGTGCCAGCAGCTTTAGGACTAGCGGGGGTTATGAGCAGTTCTTC
16,TRBV19,NA,few,TRBJ1-2,CASSIVYRSTVYGYTF,TGTGCCAGTAGTATAGTTTACAGATCAACCGTCTATGGCTACACCTTC
16,TRBV4-3,NA,NA,TRBJ1-2,CASSQDRYRGGYGYTF,TGCGCCAGCAGCCAAGATCGATATAGAGGGGGCTATGGCTACACCTTC
17,TRBV5-1,NA,NA,TRBJ2-5,CASSTGGGSILQETQYF,TGCGCCAGCAGCACAGGGGGGGGCTCTATTCTCCAAGAGACCCAGTACTTC
15,TRBV5-4,TRBD1,few,TRBJ1-2,CASSSGTGFNYGYTF,TGTGCCAGCAGCTCTGGGACAGGGTTTAACTATGGCTACACCTTC
19,TRBV7-9,NA,once,TRBJ2-3,CASSFPSLVGRSSTDTQYF,TGTGCCAGCAGCTTCCCATCATTAGTGGGAAGATCTAGCACAGATACGCAGTATTTT
15,TRBV5-6,NA,NA,TRBJ2-7,CASSFGTGGSYEQYF,TGTGCCAGCAGCTTCGGGACCGGCGGATCCTACGAGCAGTACTTC
15,TRBV6-5,NA,NA,TRBJ1-4,CASSSPRGNNEKLFF,TGTGCCAGCAGTTCCCCCCGAGGGAATAATGAAAAACTGTTTTTT
13,TRBV6-1,NA,few,TRBJ1-1,CASRGDVYTEAFF,TGTGCCAGCAGGGGGGACGTATACACTGAAGCTTTCTTT
18,TRBV19,TRBD1,NA,TRBJ2-3,CASSTPKTHRGAADTQYF,TGTGCCAGTAGTACCCCAAAGACTCACAGGGGAGCGGCAGATACGCAGTATTTT
15,TRBV7-9,NA,NA,TRBJ1-2,CASSLAQGRVVGYTF,TGTGCCAGCAGCTTAGCGCAAGGCAGGGTAGTTGGCTACACCTTC
14,TRBV19,NA,few,TRBJ1-2,CASSIGGSNYGYTF,TGTGCCAGTAGTATAGGCGGTTCTAACTATGGCTACACCTTC
16,TRBV7-9,NA,few,TRBJ1-5,CASSLAQAGSNQPQHF,TGTGCCAGCAGCTTAGCGCAGGCAGGAAGCAATCAGCCCCAGCATTTT